This T cell receptor beta chain derives from a study of blood T cells in healthy people across ages. Trimming cost V 4 bases and J 1 base; bases outside gene matches: 7. Germline loops: CDR1 SGHNT, CDR2 YYREEE (reference sequence). The CDR3 is 15 amino acids. For the second PCR, which ran for 7 to 11 cycles, a sample-barcoded 5' primer and a J-beta primer mix were used. Tagging of each cDNA molecule was performed by a template-switch adaptor with 12 random nucleotides. TCRdb fed the 5' RACE reads into MiXCR, producing one record per CDR3 protein. The sample lists approximately 810,000 distinct CDR3 sequences; around 26% were seen once. This clonotype was counted a few times. The antigen is unknown. Whole-study results and caveats: Researchers judged that diversity estimates from one million T cells fell short of true values.

The sequence derives from a woman at least 80 years old in good health. The V call is TRBV5-4, the J call TRBJ2-7; 8 bases match TRBD2. Sample: blood. The CDR3 sequence: CASSPAAGESYEQYF. CDR3 sequence (DNA): TGTGCCAGCAGCCCGGCAGCGGGGGAGTCCTACGAGCAGTACTTC.